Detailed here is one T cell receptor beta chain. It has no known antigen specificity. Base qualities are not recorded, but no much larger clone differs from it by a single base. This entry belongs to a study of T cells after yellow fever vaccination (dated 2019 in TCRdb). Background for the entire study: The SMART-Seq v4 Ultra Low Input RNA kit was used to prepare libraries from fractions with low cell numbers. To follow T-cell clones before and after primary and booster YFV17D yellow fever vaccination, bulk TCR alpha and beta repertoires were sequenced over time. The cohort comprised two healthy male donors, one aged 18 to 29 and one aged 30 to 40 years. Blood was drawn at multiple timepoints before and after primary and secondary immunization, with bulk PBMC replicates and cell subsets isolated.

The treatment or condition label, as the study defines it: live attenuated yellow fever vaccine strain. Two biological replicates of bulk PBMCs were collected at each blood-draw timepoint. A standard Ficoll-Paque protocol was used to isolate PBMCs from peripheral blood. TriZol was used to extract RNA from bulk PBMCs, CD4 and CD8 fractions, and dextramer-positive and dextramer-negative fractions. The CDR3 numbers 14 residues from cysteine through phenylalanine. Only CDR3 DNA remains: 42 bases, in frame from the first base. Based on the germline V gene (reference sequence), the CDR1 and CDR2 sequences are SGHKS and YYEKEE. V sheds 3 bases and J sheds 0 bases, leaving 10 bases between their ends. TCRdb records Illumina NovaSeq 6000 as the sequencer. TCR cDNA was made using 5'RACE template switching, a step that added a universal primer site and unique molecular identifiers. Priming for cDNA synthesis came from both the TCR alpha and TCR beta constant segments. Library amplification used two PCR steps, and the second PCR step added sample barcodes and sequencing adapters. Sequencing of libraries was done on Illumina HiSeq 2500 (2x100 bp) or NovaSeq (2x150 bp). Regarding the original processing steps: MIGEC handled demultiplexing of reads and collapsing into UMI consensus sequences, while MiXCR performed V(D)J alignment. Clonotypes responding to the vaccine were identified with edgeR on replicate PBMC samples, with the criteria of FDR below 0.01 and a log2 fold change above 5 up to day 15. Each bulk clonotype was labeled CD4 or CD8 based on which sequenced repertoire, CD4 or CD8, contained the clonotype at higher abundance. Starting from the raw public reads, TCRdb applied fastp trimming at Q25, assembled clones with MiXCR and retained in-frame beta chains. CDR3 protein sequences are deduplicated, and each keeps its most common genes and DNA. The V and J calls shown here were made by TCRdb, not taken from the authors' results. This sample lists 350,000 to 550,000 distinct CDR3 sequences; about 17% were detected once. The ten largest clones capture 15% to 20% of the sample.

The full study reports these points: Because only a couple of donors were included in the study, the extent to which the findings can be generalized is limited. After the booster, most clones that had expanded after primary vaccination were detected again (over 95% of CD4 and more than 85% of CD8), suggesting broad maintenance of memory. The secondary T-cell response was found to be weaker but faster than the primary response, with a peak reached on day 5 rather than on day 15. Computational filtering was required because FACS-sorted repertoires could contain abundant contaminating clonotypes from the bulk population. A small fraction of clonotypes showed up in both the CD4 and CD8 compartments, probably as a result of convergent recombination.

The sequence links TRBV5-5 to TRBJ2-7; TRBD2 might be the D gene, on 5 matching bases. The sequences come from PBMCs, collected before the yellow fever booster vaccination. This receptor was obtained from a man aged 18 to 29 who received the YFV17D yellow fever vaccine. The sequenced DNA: TGTGCCAGCAGCTCTGGACTGGACTCCTACGAGCAGTACTTC. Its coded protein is CASSSGLDSYEQYF. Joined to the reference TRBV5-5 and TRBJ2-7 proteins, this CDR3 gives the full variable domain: DAGVTQSPTHLIKTRGQQVTLRCSPISGHKSVSWYQQVLGQGPQFIFQYYEKEERGRGNFPDRFSARQFPNYSSELNVNALLLGDSALYLCASSSGLDSYEQYFGPGTRLTVT.